This T cell receptor (beta chain) derives from a study of blood T cell repertoires in COVID-19. As for the study in general: Whether acute or convalescent, the COVID-19 samples came from the United States, Italy and Spain. Sources were T cells, B-cell-depleted T cells, or PBMCs; the material itself was cDNA or gDNA.

Per the authors' pipeline: Reference gene primer amplification gave nucleated cell count estimates. The table came from immunoSEQ multiplex PCR; TCRdb's copy has only in-frame clones and leaves some out. The V and J calls and clone size are taken from that table; D and trimming were inferred from the DNA. The sample lists some 120,000 clones; 90% were seen once. V was cut by 5 bases and J by 2 bases, with 12 bases left in between. The CDR3 extends over 14 amino acids. Looked up from germline, CDR1 is MNHNY and CDR2 is SVGAGI (reference sequence). The clonotype was recovered from a human donor with active COVID-19. The donor label of this sample is uncertain. The sample comprised peripheral blood. The chain has TRBV6-6 and TRBJ2-5, with D possibly TRBD2 on 6 matching bases. Here the CDR3 DNA reads TGTGCCAGCAGTCATTTCGGGAGTCAAGAGACCCAGTACTTC. Translating it yields CASSHFGSQETQYF.